This TCR beta chain was documented in a study of radiotherapy plus CTLA-4 blockade in lung cancer. Study background: Objective responses were recorded in 15% to 20% of patients, with disease control recorded in about 30%.

In chemo-refractory metastatic non-small-cell lung cancer, patients got ipilimumab CTLA-4 blockade together with focal radiation. Repertoires were generated with immunoSEQ multiplex PCR, while TCRdb's copy carries only in-frame clones and drops some. The profile shows 60,000 to 70,000 clones, roughly 85% of them singletons. Germline CDR1 reads GTSNPN; CDR2 reads SVGIG (reference sequence). The CDR3 runs to 12 residues. V lost 1 base and J 7 bases, leaving 10 bases between the germline ends. Material: peripheral blood, obtained from a patient treated with radiotherapy plus ipilimumab. The rearrangement uses TRBV30 and TRBJ1-1; unclear D gene. The sequence derives from a human donor with non-small cell lung cancer who had a complete response to radiotherapy plus ipilimumab. CDR3 DNA: TGTGCCTGGAGTGGGTTTATTATTGAAGCTTTCTTT. This gives the protein CAWSGFIIEAFF.